This TCR beta chain was profiled in a study of T cells in Graves' hyperthyroidism and ophthalmopathy. Study-wide background: Peripheral blood was secured at the point of initial diagnosis, before any treatment.

This clonotype was seen at least ten times. The target antigen is unknown. Patients having uncontrolled infection, another autoimmune disease, pregnancy or lactation were not included. Amplified TCR beta CDR3 regions derived from RNA transcripts. In the first-round RT-PCR of the TCR CDR3, the HTBI primer set was used. Each CDR3 protein is one row after TCRdb ran MiXCR on the multiplex PCR reads. The table includes hundreds of thousands of distinct CDR3 sequences, roughly a fifth detected once. Whole-study results and caveats: A model built on 13 V-J features separated ophthalmopathy from stable hyperthyroidism. Blood also showed most of the thyroid clonotypes that were expanded above 0.001.

This clonotype was sampled from a man in his forties or fifties with Graves' ophthalmopathy. The specimen was blood.

The CDR3 loop is CASSYSGGLQYF. The CDR3 DNA reads TGTGCCAGCAGTTATTCAGGGGGCTTGCAGTACTTC. This rearrangement joins TRBV6-1 to TRBJ2-7; 8 nucleotides align to TRBD1. Germline V gene lookup returns CDR1 MNHNS and CDR2 SASEGT. V was clipped by 5 bases and J by 9 bases; unmatched bases: 6. This CDR3 spans 12 amino acids.